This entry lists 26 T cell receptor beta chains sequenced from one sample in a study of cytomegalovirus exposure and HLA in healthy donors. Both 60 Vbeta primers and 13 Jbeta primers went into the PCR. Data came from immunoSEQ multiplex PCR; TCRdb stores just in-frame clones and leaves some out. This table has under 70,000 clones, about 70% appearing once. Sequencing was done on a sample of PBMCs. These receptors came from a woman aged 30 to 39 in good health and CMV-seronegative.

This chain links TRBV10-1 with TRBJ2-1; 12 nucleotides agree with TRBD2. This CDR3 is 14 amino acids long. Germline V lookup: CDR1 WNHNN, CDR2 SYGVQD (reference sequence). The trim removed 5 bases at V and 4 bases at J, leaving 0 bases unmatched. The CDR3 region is CASSTSGGYNEQFF. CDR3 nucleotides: TGCGCCAGCAGTACTAGCGGGGGGTACAATGAGCAGTTCTTC.

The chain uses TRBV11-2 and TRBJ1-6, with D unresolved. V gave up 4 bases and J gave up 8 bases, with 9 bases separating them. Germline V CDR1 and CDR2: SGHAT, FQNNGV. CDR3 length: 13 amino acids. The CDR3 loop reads CASSYKVDSPLHF. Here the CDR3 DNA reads TGTGCCAGCAGCTACAAAGTGGATTCACCCCTCCACTTT.

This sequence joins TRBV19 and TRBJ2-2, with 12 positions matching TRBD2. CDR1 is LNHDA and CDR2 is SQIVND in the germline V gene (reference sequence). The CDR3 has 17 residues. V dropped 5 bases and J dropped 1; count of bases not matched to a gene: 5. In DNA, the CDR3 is TGTGCCAGTAGTGAACCACTAGCGGGGGGGAACACCGGGGAGCTGTTTTTT. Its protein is CASSEPLAGGNTGELFF.

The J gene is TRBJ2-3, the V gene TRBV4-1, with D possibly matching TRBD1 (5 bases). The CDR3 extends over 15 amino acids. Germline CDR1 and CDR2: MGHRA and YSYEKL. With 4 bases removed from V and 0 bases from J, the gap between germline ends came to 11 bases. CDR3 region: CASSPRTGSTDTQYF. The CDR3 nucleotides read TGCGCCAGCAGCCCCAGAACAGGAAGCACAGATACGCAGTATTTT.

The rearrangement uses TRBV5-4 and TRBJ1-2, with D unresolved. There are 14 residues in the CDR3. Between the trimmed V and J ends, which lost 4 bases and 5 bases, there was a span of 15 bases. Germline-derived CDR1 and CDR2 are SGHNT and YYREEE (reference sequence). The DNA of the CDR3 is TGTGCCAGCAGCCTAGATGGAGGGTTATATGGCTACACCTTC. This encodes CASSLDGGLYGYTF.

For the CDR3, the DNA is TGTGCCACCAGCACTAAAACCGGGACAGGAACCTACAATGAGCAGTTCTTC. Translating gives CATSTKTGTGTYNEQFF. The chain has TRBV15 and TRBJ2-1; 8 positions match TRBD1. CDR3 length: 17 amino acids. Germline CDR1 is LNHNV and CDR2 is YYDKDF (reference sequence). Trimming removed 4 bases from V and 2 bases from J; junction bases left unmatched: 10.

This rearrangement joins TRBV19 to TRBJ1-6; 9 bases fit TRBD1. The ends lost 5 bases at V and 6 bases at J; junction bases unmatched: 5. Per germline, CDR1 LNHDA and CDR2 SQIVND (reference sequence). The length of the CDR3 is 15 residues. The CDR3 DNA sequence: TGTGCCAGTAGTTCACCGGGACAGGGTAATTCACCCCTCCACTTT. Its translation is CASSSPGQGNSPLHF. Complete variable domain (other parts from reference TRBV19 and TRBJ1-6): DGGITQSPKYLFRKEGQNVTLSCEQNLNHDAMYWYRQDPGQGLRLIYYSQIVNDFQKGDIAEGYSVSREKKESFPLTVTSAQKNPTAFYLCASSSPGQGNSPLHFGNGTRLTVT.

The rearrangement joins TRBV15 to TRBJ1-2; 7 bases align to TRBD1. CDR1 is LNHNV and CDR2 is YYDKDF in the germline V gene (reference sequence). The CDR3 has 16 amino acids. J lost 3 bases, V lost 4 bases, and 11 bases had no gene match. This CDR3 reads CATSKGRNRGDYGYTF. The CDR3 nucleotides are TGTGCCACCAGCAAAGGGCGGAACAGGGGTGACTATGGCTACACCTTC.

The CDR3 DNA follows: TGTGCCAGCAGTTTATCAGGGGGACAGGGGACAGGGACCCAGTACTTC. Translated, it gives CASSLSGGQGTGTQYF. The chain joins TRBV27 to TRBJ2-5, with 10 positions matching TRBD1. After removal of 0 bases from V and 7 bases from J, the junction contained 8 bases not matched to a gene. The length of the CDR3 is 16 residues. The V gene's germline CDR1 is MNHEY and CDR2 SMNVEV (reference sequence).

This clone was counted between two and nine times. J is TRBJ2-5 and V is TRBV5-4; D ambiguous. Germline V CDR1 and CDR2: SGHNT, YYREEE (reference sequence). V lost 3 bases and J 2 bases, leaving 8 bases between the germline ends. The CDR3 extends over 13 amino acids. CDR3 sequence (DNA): TGTGCCAGCAGCTCGCAGATACAAGAGACCCAGTACTTC. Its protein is CASSSQIQETQYF.

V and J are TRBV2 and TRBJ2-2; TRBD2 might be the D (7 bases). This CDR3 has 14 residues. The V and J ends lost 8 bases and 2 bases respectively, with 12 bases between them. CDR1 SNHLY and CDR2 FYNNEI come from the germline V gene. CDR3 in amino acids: CASRGGANTGELFF. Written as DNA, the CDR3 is TGTGCCAGCCGAGGGGGGGCAAACACCGGGGAGCTGTTTTTT.

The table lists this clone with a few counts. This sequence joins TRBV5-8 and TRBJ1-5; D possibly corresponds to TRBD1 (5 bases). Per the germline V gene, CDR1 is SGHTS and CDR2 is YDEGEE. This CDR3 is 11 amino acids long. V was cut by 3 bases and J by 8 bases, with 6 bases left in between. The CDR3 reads CASSWGEPQHF. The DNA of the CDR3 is TGTGCCAGCAGCTGGGGGGAGCCCCAGCATTTT.

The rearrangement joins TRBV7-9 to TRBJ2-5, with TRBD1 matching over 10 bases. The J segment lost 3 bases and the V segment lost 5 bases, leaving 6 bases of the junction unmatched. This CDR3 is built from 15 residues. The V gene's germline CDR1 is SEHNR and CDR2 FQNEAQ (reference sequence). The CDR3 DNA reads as TGTGCCAGCAGCCCGGGGGACAGGGGAGAAGAGACCCAGTACTTC. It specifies CASSPGDRGEETQYF.

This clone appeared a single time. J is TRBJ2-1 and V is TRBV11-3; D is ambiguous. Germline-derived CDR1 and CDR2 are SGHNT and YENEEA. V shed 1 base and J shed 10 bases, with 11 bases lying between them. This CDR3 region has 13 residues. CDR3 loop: CASSLVGPEEQFF. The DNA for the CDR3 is TGTGCCAGCAGCTTAGTGGGCCCAGAGGAGCAGTTCTTC.

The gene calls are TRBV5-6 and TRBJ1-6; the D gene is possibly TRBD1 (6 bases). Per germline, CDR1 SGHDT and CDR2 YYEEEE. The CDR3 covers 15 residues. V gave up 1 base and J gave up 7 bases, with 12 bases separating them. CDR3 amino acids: CASSLSRGENSPLHF. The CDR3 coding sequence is TGTGCCAGCAGCTTGTCCAGGGGTGAAAATTCACCCCTCCACTTT.

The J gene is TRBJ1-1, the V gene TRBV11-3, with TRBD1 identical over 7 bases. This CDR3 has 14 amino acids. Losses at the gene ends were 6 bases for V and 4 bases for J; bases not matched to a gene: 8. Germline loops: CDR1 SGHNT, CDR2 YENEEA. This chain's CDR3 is CASSRDRVGTEAFF. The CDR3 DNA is TGTGCCAGCAGTCGTGACAGGGTCGGCACTGAAGCTTTCTTT.

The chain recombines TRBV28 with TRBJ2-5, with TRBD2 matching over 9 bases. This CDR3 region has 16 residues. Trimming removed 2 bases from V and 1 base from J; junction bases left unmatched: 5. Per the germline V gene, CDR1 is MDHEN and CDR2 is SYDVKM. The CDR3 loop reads CASSLGSGGRQETQYF. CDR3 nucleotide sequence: TGTGCCAGCAGTTTAGGGAGCGGGGGGCGCCAAGAGACCCAGTACTTC. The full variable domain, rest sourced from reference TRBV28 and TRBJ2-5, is DVKVTQSSRYLVKRTGEKVFLECVQDMDHENMFWYRQDPGLGLRLIYFSYDVKMKEKGDIPEGYSVSREKKERFSLILESASTNQTSMYLCASSLGSGGRQETQYFGPGTRLLVL.

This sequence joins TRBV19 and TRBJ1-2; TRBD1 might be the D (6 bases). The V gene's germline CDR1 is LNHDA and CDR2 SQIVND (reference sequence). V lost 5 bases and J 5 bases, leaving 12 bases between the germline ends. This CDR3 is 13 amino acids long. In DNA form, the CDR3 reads TGTGCCAGTAGTCCCCTGGACAGTTATGGCTACACCTTC. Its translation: CASSPLDSYGYTF.

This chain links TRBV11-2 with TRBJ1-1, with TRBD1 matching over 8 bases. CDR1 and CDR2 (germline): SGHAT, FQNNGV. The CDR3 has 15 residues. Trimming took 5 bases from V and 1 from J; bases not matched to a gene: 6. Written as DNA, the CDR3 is TGTGCCAGCAGCCCGGGACAGGTTTGGAACACTGAAGCTTTCTTT. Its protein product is CASSPGQVWNTEAFF.

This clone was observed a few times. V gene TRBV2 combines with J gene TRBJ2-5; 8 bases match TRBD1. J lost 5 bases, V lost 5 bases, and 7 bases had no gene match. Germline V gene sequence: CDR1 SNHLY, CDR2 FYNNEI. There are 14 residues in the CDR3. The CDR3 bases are TGTGCCAGCAGTTACCAGGGGGCTGGGGAGACCCAGTACTTC. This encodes CASSYQGAGETQYF.

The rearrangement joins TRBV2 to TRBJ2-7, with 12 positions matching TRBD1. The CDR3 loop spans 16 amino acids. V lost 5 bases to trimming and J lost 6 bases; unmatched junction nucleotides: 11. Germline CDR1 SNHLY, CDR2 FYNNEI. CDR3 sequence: CASSRGSGTGGAEQYF. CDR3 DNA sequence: TGTGCCAGCAGTCGGGGGTCGGGGACAGGGGGCGCCGAGCAGTACTTC.

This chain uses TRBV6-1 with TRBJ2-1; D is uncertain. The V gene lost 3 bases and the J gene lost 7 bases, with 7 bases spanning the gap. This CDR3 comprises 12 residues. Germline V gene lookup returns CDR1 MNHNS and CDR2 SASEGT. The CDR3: CASSEALNEQFF. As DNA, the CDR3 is TGTGCCAGCAGTGAGGCCCTTAATGAGCAGTTCTTC.

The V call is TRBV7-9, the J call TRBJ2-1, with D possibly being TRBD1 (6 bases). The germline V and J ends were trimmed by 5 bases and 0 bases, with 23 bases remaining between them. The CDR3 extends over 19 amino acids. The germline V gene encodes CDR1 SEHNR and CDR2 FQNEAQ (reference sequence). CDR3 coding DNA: TGTGCCAGCAGCCCCTTTTCAGGGGCTACACCATTCTCCTACAATGAGCAGTTCTTC. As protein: CASSPFSGATPFSYNEQFF.

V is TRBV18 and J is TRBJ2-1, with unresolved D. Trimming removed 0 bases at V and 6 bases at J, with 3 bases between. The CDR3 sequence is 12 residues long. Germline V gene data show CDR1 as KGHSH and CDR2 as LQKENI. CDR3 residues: CASSPPSNEQFF. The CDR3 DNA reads TGTGCCAGCTCACCACCGAGCAATGAGCAGTTCTTC.

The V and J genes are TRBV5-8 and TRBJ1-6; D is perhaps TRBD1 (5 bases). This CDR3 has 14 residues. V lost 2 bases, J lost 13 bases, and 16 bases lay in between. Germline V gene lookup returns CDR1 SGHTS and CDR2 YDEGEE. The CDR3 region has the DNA TGTGCCAGCAGCTTTTCGACAGCCCAGGTGCCCCTCCACTTT. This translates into CASSFSTAQVPLHF.

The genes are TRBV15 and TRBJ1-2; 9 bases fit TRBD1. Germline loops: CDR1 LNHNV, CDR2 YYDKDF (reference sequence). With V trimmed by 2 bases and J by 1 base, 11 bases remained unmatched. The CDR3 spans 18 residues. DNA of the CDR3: TGTGCCACCAGCAGACTCCCGGGACAGGGACAATTTAACTATGGCTACACCTTC. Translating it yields CATSRLPGQGQFNYGYTF.